This T cell receptor (beta chain) was recorded in a study of control samples from healthy donors and cancer patients. After removal of 5 bases from V and 5 bases from J, the junction contained 7 bases not matched to a gene. The CDR3 runs to 15 residues. Germline V gene lookup returns CDR1 MNHEY and CDR2 SMNVEV (reference sequence). Clones were sequenced by immunoSEQ multiplex PCR, and TCRdb holds only the in-frame ones, with some missing. The sample comprises around 160,000 clones, 90% to 95% of which are singletons, and 5.8% rests with the top ten. The source material was blood. This receptor was taken from a man between 18 and 35 years old in good health. The chain is built from TRBV27 and TRBJ2-5; 11 bases are shared with TRBD1. CDR3 sequence reads: CASSPGQGARETQYF. CDR3 in DNA: TGTGCCAGCAGTCCCGGACAGGGGGCGCGGGAGACCCAGTACTTC.